Only a few counts were recorded for the clone carrying this T cell receptor beta chain. The antigen remains undetermined. CDR1 and CDR2 (germline): SGDLS, YYNGEE. The V end was cut by 0 bases, the J end by 7 bases, with 7 bases between. This CDR3 spans 12 amino acids. This sample was taken from a study of T cells after yellow fever vaccination. Study outcomes and limitations: Clonotypes shared by both compartments, CD4 and CD8, made up a small share.

TCRdb independently ran MiXCR on the 5' RACE reads; one entry per CDR3 protein. The sample lists 150,000 or so distinct CDR3 sequences; around 9% were seen once. Sequencing used CD8+ T cells sorted from PBMCs, obtained 45 days after the yellow fever booster vaccination. This TCR was sampled from a man in his late teens or twenties who received the YFV17D yellow fever vaccine. V usage is TRBV9 and J usage is TRBJ1-2, with D perhaps TRBD1 (5 bases). The CDR3 DNA is TGTGCCAGCAGCGTAGAAGGGGCTGGCTACACCTTC. It is translated as CASSVEGAGYTF.